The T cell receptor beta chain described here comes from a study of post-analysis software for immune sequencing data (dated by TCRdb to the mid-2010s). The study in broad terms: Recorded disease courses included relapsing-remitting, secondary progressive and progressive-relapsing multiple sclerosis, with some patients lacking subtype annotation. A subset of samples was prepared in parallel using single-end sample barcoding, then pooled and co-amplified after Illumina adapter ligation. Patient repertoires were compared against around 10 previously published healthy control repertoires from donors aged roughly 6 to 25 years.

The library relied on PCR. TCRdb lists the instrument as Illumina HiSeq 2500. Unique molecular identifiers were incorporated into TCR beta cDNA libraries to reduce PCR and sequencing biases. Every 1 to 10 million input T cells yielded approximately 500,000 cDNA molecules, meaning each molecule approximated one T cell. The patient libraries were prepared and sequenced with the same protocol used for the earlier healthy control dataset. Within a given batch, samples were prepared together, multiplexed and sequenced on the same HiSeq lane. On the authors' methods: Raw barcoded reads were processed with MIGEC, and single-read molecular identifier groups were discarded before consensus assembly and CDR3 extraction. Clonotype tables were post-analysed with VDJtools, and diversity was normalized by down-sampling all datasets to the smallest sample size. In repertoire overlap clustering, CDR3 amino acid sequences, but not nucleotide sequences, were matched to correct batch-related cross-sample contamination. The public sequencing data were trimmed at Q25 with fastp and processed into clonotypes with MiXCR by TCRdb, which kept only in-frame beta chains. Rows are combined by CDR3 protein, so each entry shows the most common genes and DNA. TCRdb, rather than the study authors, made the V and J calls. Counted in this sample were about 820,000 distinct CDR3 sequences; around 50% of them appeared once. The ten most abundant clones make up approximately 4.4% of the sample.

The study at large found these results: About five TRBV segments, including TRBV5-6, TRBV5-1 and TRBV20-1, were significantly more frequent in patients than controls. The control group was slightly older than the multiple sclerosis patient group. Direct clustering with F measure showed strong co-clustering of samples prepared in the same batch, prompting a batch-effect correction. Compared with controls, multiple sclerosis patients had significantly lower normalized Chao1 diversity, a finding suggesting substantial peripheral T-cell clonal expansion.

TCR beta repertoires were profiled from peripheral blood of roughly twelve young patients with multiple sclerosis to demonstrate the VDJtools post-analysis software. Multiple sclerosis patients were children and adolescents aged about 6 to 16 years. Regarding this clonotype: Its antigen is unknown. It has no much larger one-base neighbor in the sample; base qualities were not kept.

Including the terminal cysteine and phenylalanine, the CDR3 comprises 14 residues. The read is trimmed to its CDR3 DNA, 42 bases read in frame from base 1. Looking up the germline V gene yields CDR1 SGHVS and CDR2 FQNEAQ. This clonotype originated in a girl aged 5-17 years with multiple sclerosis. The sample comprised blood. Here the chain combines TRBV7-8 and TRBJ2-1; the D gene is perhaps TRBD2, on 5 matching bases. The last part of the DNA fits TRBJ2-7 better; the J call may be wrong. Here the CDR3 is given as CASDKRSSYNEQYF. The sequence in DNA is TGTGCCAGTGATAAGCGGAGCTCCTACAATGAGCAGTACTTC.